The present entry profiles one T cell receptor (beta chain) with its context. The data belong to a study of OX40 agonist ivuxolimab in advanced cancers. Repertoires were generated with immunoSEQ multiplex PCR, while TCRdb's copy carries only in-frame clones and drops some. The sample lists nearly 70,000 clones, 65% to 90% occurring once. CDR3 length: 14 amino acids. The V and J ends lost 5 bases and 9 bases, in that order; junction bases with no gene match: 6. The germline V gene encodes CDR1 MNHNS and CDR2 SASEGT. Sequences were derived from CD4+ or CD8+ T cells sorted from blood, sampled in a trial of the OX40 agonist ivuxolimab. This receptor was taken from an adult with an advanced solid tumor such as melanoma, head and neck, liver or kidney cancer. This chain uses TRBV6-1 with TRBJ2-1, with 11 nucleotides matching TRBD2. The CDR3 spells CASSFSGGAAEQFF. The CDR3 DNA sequence: TGTGCCAGCAGTTTTAGCGGGGGGGCCGCTGAGCAGTTCTTC.